Following are 5 T cell receptor beta chains from one sample sequenced in a study of T-cell memory formation after mild COVID-19. TCRdb ran MiXCR on the 5' RACE reads and lists one entry per CDR3 protein. This sample has around 300,000 distinct CDR3 sequences, with approximately 14% found just once. Material: PBMCs or a T cell subset sorted from them (not recorded which). The receptor source for this set is a man younger than 35 who had mild COVID-19 (a few samples of this study predate the infection). Cell type and time point are not known.

This clonotype came up a few times. The chain has TRBV20-1 and TRBJ2-5; D not resolved. The CDR3 totals 15 residues. The germline V gene has CDR1 DFQATT and CDR2 SNEGSKA (reference sequence). The V gene lost 2 bases and the J gene lost 5 bases, with 18 bases spanning the gap. CDR3 in amino acids: CSARNFLGPPETQYF. DNA for the CDR3: TGCAGTGCTAGAAATTTTCTAGGACCGCCTGAGACCCAGTACTTC.

This clonotype was observed a handful of times. This chain links TRBV9 with TRBJ2-5; 8 positions agree with TRBD2. Germline-derived CDR1 and CDR2 are SGDLS and YYNGEE. With V trimmed by 2 bases and J by 5 bases, 11 bases remained unmatched. This CDR3 spans 16 amino acids. The DNA of the CDR3 is TGTGCCAGCAGCGTGGCCCCACGGGGGGGCTCGGAGACCCAGTACTTC. Translation gives CASSVAPRGGSETQYF.

The CDR3 sequence: CASSGQYDYTF. Here the CDR3 DNA reads TGTGCCAGCAGTGGTCAGTATGATTACACCTTC. The rearrangement links TRBV6-1 to TRBJ1-2, with no clear D. Deletions cut 4 bases from V and 11 bases from J, with 11 bases between. The CDR3 is 11 residues long. Germline V lookup: CDR1 MNHNS, CDR2 SASEGT.

The table lists this clonotype with a few counts. The chain carries TRBV6-2 or TRBV6-3 and TRBJ2-7, with D unresolved. Per the germline V gene, CDR1 is MNHEY and CDR2 is SVGEGT. This CDR3 has 15 residues. Trimming stripped 4 bases from V and 0 bases from J, with 13 bases between. CDR3 bases: TGTGCCAGCAGTTTAGTACAGTTCCGCTCCTACGAGCAGTACTTC. It codes for CASSLVQFRSYEQYF.

The chain joins TRBV15 to TRBJ2-5; maybe TRBD2 (5 bases). The CDR3 runs to 15 residues. The V end was cut by 0 bases, the J end by 2 bases, with 10 bases between. Germline V gene data show CDR1 as LNHNV and CDR2 as YYDKDF (reference sequence). The CDR3 sequence is CATSREGAEQETQYF. The CDR3 coding sequence is TGTGCCACCAGCAGAGAGGGAGCGGAACAAGAGACCCAGTACTTC.